Listed here are 21 T cell receptor beta chains from one sample, sequenced in a study of T-cell memory formation after mild COVID-19. One entry per CDR3 protein results from TCRdb running MiXCR on the 5' RACE reads. The sample carries 550,000 to 600,000 distinct CDR3 sequences, about 22% recorded once. Specimen: PBMCs or a T cell subset sorted from them (not recorded which). All receptors come from an adult woman who had mild COVID-19 (a few samples of this study predate the infection). Cell type and time point are not known.

This clonotype was seen more than once but under ten times. The chain couples TRBV12-3 or TRBV12-4 to TRBJ2-1, with D possibly called TRBD1 or TRBD2 (5 bases each). Trimming cost V 5 bases and J 6 bases, with 11 bases left between them. This CDR3 region has 13 residues. The CDR3 loop reads CASSTGPSNEQFF. The CDR3 DNA sequence: TGTGCCAGCAGTACGGGGCCCAGCAATGAGCAGTTCTTC.

This clonotype was observed a few times. This chain joins TRBV30 and TRBJ1-4; the D is unclear. Trimming took off 2 bases at V and 0 bases at J, with 13 bases between the two ends. Germline CDR1 is GTSNPN and CDR2 is SVGIG (reference sequence). The length of the CDR3 is 16 residues. The CDR3 coding sequence is TGTGCCTGGAGTCCTACCCTGACATCAACTAATGAAAAACTGTTTTTT. Translated: CAWSPTLTSTNEKLFF.

This clonotype appeared a few times. The genes are TRBV5-1 and TRBJ2-6; D gene uncertain. The CDR3 consists of 16 residues. The V end lost 6 bases, the J end lost 4 bases, and 17 bases lay between the germline ends. Germline V gives CDR1 SGHRS, CDR2 YFSETQ. The CDR3 DNA is TGCGCCAGCACGCCCCTAATATCCTCCGGGGCCAACGTCCTGACTTTC. It is translated as CASTPLISSGANVLTF.

V and J are TRBV12-3 or TRBV12-4 and TRBJ1-2, with TRBD1 matching over 8 bases. The CDR3 covers 17 residues. The junction had 11 bases not matched to a gene; V was cut back by 0 bases and J by 5 bases. The CDR3 bases are TGTGCCAGCAGTTTAGCCGGAGCCCGACAGGGGATATATGGCTACACCTTC. Protein: CASSLAGARQGIYGYTF.

A single count supports this clonotype. The chain has TRBV9 and TRBJ2-2; D unclear. V lost 0 bases to trimming and J lost 7 bases, with 10 bases between them. Germline V gene lookup returns CDR1 SGDLS and CDR2 YYNGEE. The CDR3 extends over 14 amino acids. CDR3 coding DNA: TGTGCCAGCAGCGTAGACGGGTCCGGCGGGGAGCTGTTTTTT. Its protein product is CASSVDGSGGELFF.

V usage is TRBV2 and J usage is TRBJ2-7; possibly TRBD1 for D (6 bases). Looked up from germline, CDR1 is SNHLY and CDR2 is FYNNEI. Trimming stripped 6 bases from V and 2 bases from J, with 23 bases between. CDR3 length: 17 residues. DNA of the CDR3: TGTGCCAGCAGCACTACCTGGGGGCAGGAACTTACCTACGAGCAGTACTTC. Translation: CASSTTWGQELTYEQYF.

The V call is TRBV5-1, the J call TRBJ1-2, with D unclear. Germline V gene data show CDR1 as SGHRS and CDR2 as YFSETQ. V was trimmed by 1 base and J by 4 bases, leaving 11 bases between them. CDR3 length: 14 residues. CDR3: CASSLSGGIYGYTF. The CDR3 region has the DNA TGCGCCAGCAGCTTGTCAGGAGGGATCTATGGCTACACCTTC.

V usage is TRBV2 and J usage is TRBJ1-2, with no clear D. CDR3 length equals 13 residues. V was clipped by 1 base and J by 5 bases, with 8 bases between them. Germline V gives CDR1 SNHLY, CDR2 FYNNEI. The CDR3 spells CASSEESVYGYTF. CDR3 DNA: TGTGCCAGCAGTGAAGAGTCAGTGTATGGCTACACCTTC. Full variable domain (rest looked up from reference TRBV2 and TRBJ1-2): EPEVTQTPSHQVTQMGQEVILRCVPISNHLYFYWYRQILGQKVEFLVSFYNNEISEKSEIFDDQFSVERPDGSNFTLKIRSTKLEDSAMYFCASSEESVYGYTFGSGTRLTVV.

The sample holds a few counts of this clonotype. The V call is TRBV24-1, the J call TRBJ2-1; possible D gene TRBD2, 5 bases. CDR1 is KGHDR, CDR2 SFDVKD, per germline. The CDR3 contains 15 residues. With 1 base removed from V and 5 bases from J, the gap between germline ends came to 11 bases. The DNA for the CDR3 is TGTGCCACCAGTGATTTTCCCCGAGCGGACAATGAGCAGTTCTTC. Its translation: CATSDFPRADNEQFF.

V and J are TRBV5-1 and TRBJ2-2; D remains ambiguous. This CDR3 is 14 amino acids long. CDR1 and CDR2 from the germline V gene are SGHRS and YFSETQ. The V gene lost 1 base and the J gene lost 1 base, with 5 bases spanning the gap. The chain's CDR3 is CASSLLVNTGELFF. The CDR3 region has the DNA TGCGCCAGCAGCTTGTTAGTGAACACCGGGGAGCTGTTTTTT.

This clonotype has just a few counts. The chain couples TRBV5-5 to TRBJ2-7; the match to TRBD1 covers 10 bases. V lost 4 bases and J lost 6; bases outside the gene matches: 13. Germline-derived CDR1 and CDR2 are SGHKS and YYEKEE (reference sequence). CDR3 length: 16 residues. The CDR3 region has the DNA TGTGCCAGCAGCCCCCGGGGGACAGGGGTTTTTAGCGAGCAGTACTTC. It specifies CASSPRGTGVFSEQYF.

CDR3 bases: TGTGCCTCGGCTGTAGAGGCTATGAACACTGAAGCTTTCTTT. This codes for CASAVEAMNTEAFF. This rearrangement joins TRBV30 to TRBJ1-1; no definite D call. Per germline, CDR1 GTSNPN and CDR2 SVGIG (reference sequence). This CDR3 has 14 residues. Trimming took off 7 bases at V and 0 bases at J, with 15 bases between the two ends.

This clonotype was picked up a small number of times. The gene calls are TRBV24-1 and TRBJ2-7, with a weak D call TRBD1 (6 bases). Deletions cut 3 bases from V and 5 bases from J, with 19 bases between. Germline loops: CDR1 KGHDR, CDR2 SFDVKD. The CDR3 sequence is 16 residues long. The CDR3 spells CATSDPGQGRPDEQYF. The CDR3 region has the DNA TGTGCCACCAGTGATCCCGGGCAGGGGCGGCCTGACGAGCAGTACTTC.

The chain uses TRBV7-2 and TRBJ2-5, with D possibly matching TRBD2 (6 bases). The CDR3 length is 14 residues. Trimming removed 6 bases at V and 2 bases at J, with 13 bases between. CDR1 and CDR2 (germline): SGHTA, FQGNSA. CDR3 protein: CASSWDWKQETQYF. The CDR3 DNA is TGTGCCAGCAGTTGGGACTGGAAACAAGAGACCCAGTACTTC.

This clonotype was seen more than once but under ten times. V usage is TRBV5-1 and J usage is TRBJ2-3, with TRBD2 as a possible D gene (5 bases). The germline V gene has CDR1 SGHRS and CDR2 YFSETQ. This CDR3 has 11 residues. The ends were cut back, 6 bases at V and 5 bases at J, with 7 bases in the middle. In DNA form, the CDR3 reads TGCGCCAGCAAGGCGGGAGATACGCAGTATTTT. Amino acids: CASKAGDTQYF.

This clonotype was detected a few times. The chain uses TRBV20-1 and TRBJ2-7; the D gene could be TRBD1 or TRBD2 (5 bases each). The CDR3 contains 14 residues. V gave up 3 bases and J gave up 1 base, with 13 bases separating them. From germline, CDR1 is DFQATT and CDR2 SNEGSKA (reference sequence). The CDR3 DNA follows: TGCAGTGCTAGCGAGGGGACGTCTTCCTACGAGCAGTACTTC. Amino acids: CSASEGTSSYEQYF.

The V gene is TRBV7-2, the J gene TRBJ2-2; D might be TRBD1 or TRBD2, each matching 5 bases. The V end was cut by 1 base, the J end by 3 bases, with 18 bases between. The CDR3 totals 18 residues. Germline CDR1 and CDR2: SGHTA and FQGNSA. The CDR3 loop reads CASSLGAQGVYYTGELFF. CDR3 coding DNA: TGTGCCAGCAGCTTAGGGGCTCAGGGAGTATACTACACCGGGGAGCTGTTTTTT.

This chain uses TRBV3-1 with TRBJ2-5; TRBD2 might be the D (5 bases). CDR1 LGHDT and CDR2 YNNKEL come from the germline V gene (reference sequence). V lost 1 base to trimming and J lost 0 bases, with 12 bases between them. The CDR3 has 16 residues. CDR3 in amino acids: CASSQGLASYQETQYF. The CDR3 DNA reads TGTGCCAGCAGCCAAGGTCTAGCCTCGTACCAAGAGACCCAGTACTTC.

This clonotype has a count of ten or more. This chain joins TRBV18 and TRBJ1-5; possible D gene TRBD1, 5 bases. Trimming removed 3 bases at V and 4 bases at J, with 10 bases between. The CDR3 totals 14 residues. CDR1 and CDR2 (germline): KGHSH, LQKENI. The CDR3 spells CASSPQGGNQPQHF. CDR3 bases: TGTGCCAGCTCACCGCAGGGTGGAAATCAGCCCCAGCATTTT. Combining the CDR3 with reference TRBV18 and TRBJ1-5 gives the whole variable domain NAGVMQNPRHLVRRRGQEARLRCSPMKGHSHVYWYRQLPEEGLKFMVYLQKENIIDESGMPKERFSAEFPKEGPSILRIQQVVRGDSAAYFCASSPQGGNQPQHFGDGTRLSIL.

This clonotype was counted between two and nine times. CDR3 DNA: TGTGCCAGCAGGCTGGACTGGGGAGATACGCAGTATTTT. Translating it yields CASRLDWGDTQYF. The gene calls are TRBV6-5 and TRBJ2-3, with TRBD2 as a possible D gene (5 bases). From germline, CDR1 is MNHEY and CDR2 SVGAGI. Trimming removed 6 bases from V and 5 bases from J, with 12 bases in between. The CDR3 is 13 residues long.

The chain links TRBV19 to TRBJ1-1; D gene unclear. The CDR3 is 12 amino acids. Germline values: CDR1 LNHDA, CDR2 SQIVND (reference sequence). V was cut by 6 bases and J by 11 bases, with 16 bases left in between. This CDR3 reads CASSNLGLRAFF. The CDR3 nucleotides read TGTGCCAGTAGCAACCTCGGGCTTAGGGCTTTCTTT.